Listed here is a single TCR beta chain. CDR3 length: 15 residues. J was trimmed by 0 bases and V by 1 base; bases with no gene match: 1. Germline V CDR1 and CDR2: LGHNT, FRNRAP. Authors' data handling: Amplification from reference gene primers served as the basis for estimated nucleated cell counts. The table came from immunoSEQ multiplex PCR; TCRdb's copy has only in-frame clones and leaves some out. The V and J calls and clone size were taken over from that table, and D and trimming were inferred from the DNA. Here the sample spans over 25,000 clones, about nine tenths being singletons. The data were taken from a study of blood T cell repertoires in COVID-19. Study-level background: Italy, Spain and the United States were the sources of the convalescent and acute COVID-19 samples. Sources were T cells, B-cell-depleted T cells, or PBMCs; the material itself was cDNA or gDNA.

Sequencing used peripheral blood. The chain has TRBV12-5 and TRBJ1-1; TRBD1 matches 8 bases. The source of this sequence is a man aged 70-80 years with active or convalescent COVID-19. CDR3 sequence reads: CASGLGDRMNTEAFF. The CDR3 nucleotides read TGTGCTAGTGGTTTGGGGGACAGGATGAACACTGAAGCTTTCTTT.